This TCR beta chain was retrieved from a study of control samples from healthy donors and cancer patients (dated by TCRdb to about 2020). V is reduced by 0 bases and J by 7 bases, leaving a spacing of 10 bases between them. CDR1 and CDR2 are drawn from the germline V gene: SGHDN, FVKESK. The CDR3 covers 15 residues, taking in both the cysteine and the phenylalanine. CDR3 DNA is the only sequence kept; it has 45 bases, read in frame from the first base. The library came from the immunoSEQ multiplex PCR assay. TCRdb provides this immuneACCESS table in a form limited to in-frame rearrangements. Some clones are lacking; in checked studies, under half of them reflect an unresolved V gene, and why the rest are absent is not known. This sample has roughly 200,000 clones in its table, and about 90% of those were observed once. Jointly, the top ten make up approximately 1.8% of the sample. With respect to this clone: Its target antigen remains unknown. Base qualities are not provided; no much larger clone lies one nucleotide away.

The receptor chain draws on TRBV14 and TRBJ1-6; the D gene is possibly TRBD1, with 6 bases matching. Source material: blood. This sequence was found in a man aged 25 to 40 in good health. The DNA is as follows: TGTGCCAGCAGCCAAGATACAGGGCTAAATTCACCCCTCCACTTT. Protein translation: CASSQDTGLNSPLHF. With the rest looked up from the reference TRBV14 and TRBJ1-6 genes rather than sequenced, the full variable domain is EAGVTQFPSHSVIEKGQTVTLRCDPISGHDNLYWYRRVMGKEIKFLLHFVKESKQDESGMPNNRFLAERTGGTYSTLKVQPAELEDSGVYFCASSQDTGLNSPLHFGNGTRLTVT.